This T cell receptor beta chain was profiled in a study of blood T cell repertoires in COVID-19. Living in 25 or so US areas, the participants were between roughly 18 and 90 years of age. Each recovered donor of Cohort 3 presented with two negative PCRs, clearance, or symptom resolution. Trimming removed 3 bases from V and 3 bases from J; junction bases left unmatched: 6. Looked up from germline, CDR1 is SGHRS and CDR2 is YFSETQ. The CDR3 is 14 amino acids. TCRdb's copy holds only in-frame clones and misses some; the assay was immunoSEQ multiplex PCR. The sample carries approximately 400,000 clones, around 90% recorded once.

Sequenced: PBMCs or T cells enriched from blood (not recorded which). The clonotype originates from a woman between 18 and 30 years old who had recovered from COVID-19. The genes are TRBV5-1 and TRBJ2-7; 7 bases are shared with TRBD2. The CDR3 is CASSYAGLLYEQYF. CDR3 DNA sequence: TGCGCCAGCAGCTACGCGGGACTACTCTACGAGCAGTACTTC.